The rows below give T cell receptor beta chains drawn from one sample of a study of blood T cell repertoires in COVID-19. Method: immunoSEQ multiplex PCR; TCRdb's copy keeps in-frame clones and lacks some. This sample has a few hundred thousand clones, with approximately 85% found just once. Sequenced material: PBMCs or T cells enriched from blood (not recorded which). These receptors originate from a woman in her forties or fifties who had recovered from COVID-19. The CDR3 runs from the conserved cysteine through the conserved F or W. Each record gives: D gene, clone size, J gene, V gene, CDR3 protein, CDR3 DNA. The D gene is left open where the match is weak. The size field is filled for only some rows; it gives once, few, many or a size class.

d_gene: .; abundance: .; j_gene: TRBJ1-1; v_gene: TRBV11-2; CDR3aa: CASSLARSTEAFF; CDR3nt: TGTGCCAGCAGCTTAGCCAGAAGCACTGAAGCTTTCTTT
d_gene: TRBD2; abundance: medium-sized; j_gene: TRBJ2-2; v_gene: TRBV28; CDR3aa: CARYLAGGVTGELFF; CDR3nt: TGTGCCAGATATCTAGCGGGAGGAGTCACCGGGGAGCTGTTTTTT
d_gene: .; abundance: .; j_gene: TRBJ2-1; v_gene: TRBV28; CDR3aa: CASSLGAGNEQFF; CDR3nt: TGTGCCAGCAGTTTAGGGGCGGGAAATGAGCAGTTCTTC
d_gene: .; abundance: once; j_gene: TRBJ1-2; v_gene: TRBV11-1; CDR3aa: CASSLGHSYGYTF; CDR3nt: TGTGCCAGCAGCTTAGGACACAGCTATGGCTACACCTTC
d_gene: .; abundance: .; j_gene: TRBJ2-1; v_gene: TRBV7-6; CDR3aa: CASSLEPRFLYNEQFF; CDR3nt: TGTGCCAGCAGCTTAGAGCCGCGGTTCCTCTACAATGAGCAGTTCTTC
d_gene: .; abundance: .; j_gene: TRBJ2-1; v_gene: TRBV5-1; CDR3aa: CASSSQYNEQFF; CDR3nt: TGCGCCAGCAGCTCCCAGTACAATGAGCAGTTCTTC
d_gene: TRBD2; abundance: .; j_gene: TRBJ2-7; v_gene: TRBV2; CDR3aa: CASSEDAGGPYEQYF; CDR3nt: TGTGCCAGCAGTGAAGACGCGGGAGGCCCCTACGAGCAGTACTTC
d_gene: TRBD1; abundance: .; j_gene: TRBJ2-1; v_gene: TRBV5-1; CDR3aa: CASSPFDRGFDNEQFF; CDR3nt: TGCGCCAGCAGCCCTTTTGACAGGGGGTTCGACAATGAGCAGTTCTTC
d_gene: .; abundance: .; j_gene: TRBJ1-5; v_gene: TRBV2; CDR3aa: CASVRGSNQPQHF; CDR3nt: TGTGCCAGCGTCAGGGGTAGCAATCAGCCCCAGCATTTT
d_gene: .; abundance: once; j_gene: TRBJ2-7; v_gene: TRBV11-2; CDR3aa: CASSLGGGPYEQYF; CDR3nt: TGTGCCAGCAGCTTAGGGGGGGGCCCCTACGAGCAGTACTTC
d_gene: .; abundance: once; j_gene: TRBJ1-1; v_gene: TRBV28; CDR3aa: CASSSRKHRTVSGTEAFF; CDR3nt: TGTGCCAGCAGTTCCAGAAAACATAGGACGGTCAGCGGCACTGAAGCTTTCTTT
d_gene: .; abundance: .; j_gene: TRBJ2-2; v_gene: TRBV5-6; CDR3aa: CASSLTTGELFF; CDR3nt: TGTGCCAGCAGTCTAACGACCGGGGAGCTGTTTTTT
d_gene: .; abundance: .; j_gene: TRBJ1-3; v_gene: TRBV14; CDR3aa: CASSHRSGNTIYF; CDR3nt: TGTGCCAGCAGCCATCGCTCTGGAAACACCATATATTTT
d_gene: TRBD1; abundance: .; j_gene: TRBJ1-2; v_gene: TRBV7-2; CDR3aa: CASSLTRGEYGYTF; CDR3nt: TGTGCCAGCAGCTTAACCAGGGGGGAATATGGCTACACCTTC
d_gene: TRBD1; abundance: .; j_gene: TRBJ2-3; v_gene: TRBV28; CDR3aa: CASSLQGATDTQYF; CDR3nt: TGTGCCAGCAGTTTACAGGGGGCAACAGATACGCAGTATTTT
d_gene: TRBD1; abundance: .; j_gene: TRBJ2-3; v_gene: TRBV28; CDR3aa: CASSSTGFSPTDTQYF; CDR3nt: TGTGCCAGCAGTTCGACAGGGTTTTCTCCAACAGATACGCAGTATTTT
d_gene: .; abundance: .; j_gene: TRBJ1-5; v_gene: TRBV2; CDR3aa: CASKSQQGNQPQHF; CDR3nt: TGTGCCAGCAAGTCGCAACAGGGCAATCAGCCCCAGCATTTT
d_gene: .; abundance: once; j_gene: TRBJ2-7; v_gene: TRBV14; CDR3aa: CASGRASYEQYF; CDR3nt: TGTGCCAGCGGGCGCGCCTCCTACGAGCAGTACTTC
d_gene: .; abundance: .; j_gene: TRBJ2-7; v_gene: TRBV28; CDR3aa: CASTTGDSGSEQYF; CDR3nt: TGTGCCAGTACTACGGGGGACAGCGGGAGCGAGCAGTACTTC
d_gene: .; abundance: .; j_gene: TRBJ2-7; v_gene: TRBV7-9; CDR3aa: CASSLDGRQYF; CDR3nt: TGTGCCAGCAGCTTAGACGGGAGGCAGTACTTC
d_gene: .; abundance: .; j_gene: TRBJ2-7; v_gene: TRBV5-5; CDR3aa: CASSLEVQGGTYEQYF; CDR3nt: TGTGCCAGCAGCTTGGAGGTACAGGGTGGGACCTACGAGCAGTACTTC
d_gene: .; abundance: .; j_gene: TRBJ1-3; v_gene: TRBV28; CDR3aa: CASSWGESSGNTIYF; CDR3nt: TGTGCCAGCAGTTGGGGGGAAAGCTCTGGAAACACCATATATTTT
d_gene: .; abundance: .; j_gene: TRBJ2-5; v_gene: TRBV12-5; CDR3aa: CASALPVEVGTQYF; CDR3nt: TGTGCTAGTGCCCTCCCCGTAGAGGTTGGGACCCAGTACTTC
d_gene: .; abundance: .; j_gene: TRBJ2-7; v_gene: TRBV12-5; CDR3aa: CASGLLTGSYEQYF; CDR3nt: TGTGCTAGTGGTTTGTTAACAGGTTCCTACGAGCAGTACTTC
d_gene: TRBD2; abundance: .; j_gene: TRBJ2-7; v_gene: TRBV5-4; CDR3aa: CASSSSGTGGYEQYF; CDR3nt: TGTGCCAGCAGCTCATCCGGGACGGGGGGTTACGAGCAGTACTTC
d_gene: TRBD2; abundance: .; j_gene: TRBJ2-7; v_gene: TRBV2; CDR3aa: CASRATSSREQYF; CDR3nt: TGTGCCAGCAGGGCGACTAGCTCGCGGGAGCAGTACTTC
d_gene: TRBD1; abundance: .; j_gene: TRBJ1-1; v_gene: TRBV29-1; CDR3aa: CSVSGTAHKNTEAFF; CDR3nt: TGCAGCGTCTCCGGGACAGCCCATAAGAACACTGAAGCTTTCTTT
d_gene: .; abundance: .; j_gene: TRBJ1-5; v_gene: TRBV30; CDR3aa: CAWTVGNQPQHF; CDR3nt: TGTGCCTGGACAGTTGGCAATCAGCCCCAGCATTTT
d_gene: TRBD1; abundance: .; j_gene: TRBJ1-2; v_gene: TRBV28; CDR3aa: CASSHSGGGYTF; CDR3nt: TGTGCCAGCAGTCATTCAGGGGGAGGCTACACCTTC
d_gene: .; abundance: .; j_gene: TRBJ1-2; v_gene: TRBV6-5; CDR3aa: CASSPYQQGSGGYTF; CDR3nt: TGTGCCAGCAGTCCCTACCAACAGGGATCAGGTGGCTACACCTTC
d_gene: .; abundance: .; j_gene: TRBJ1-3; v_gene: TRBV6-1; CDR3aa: CASSEYSFLGNTIYF; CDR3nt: TGTGCCAGCAGTGAATACAGTTTTTTGGGAAACACCATATATTTT
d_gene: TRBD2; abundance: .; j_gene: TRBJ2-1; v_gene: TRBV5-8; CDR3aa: CASSLVMYGTSGYNEQFF; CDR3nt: TGTGCCAGCAGCTTGGTGATGTACGGGACTAGCGGCTACAATGAGCAGTTCTTC
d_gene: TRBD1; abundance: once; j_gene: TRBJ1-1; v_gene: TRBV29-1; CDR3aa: CSVEFMFGTGSTEAFF; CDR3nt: TGCAGCGTTGAATTTATGTTCGGGACAGGGTCTACTGAAGCTTTCTTT
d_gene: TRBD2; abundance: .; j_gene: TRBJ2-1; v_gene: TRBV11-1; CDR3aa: CASSFSGLGQFF; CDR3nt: TGTGCCAGCAGCTTTAGCGGGCTGGGGCAGTTCTTC
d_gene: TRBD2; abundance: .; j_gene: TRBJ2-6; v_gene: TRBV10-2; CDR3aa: CASLPGLATGANVLTF; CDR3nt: TGCGCCAGTCTCCCGGGACTAGCTACTGGGGCCAACGTCCTGACTTTC
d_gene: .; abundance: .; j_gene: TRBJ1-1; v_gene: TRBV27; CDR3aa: CASSLIPSQNSGAFF; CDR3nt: TGTGCCAGCAGTTTAATCCCTAGCCAGAATAGTGGAGCTTTCTTT
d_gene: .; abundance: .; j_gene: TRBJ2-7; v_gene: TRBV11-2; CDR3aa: CASSLAASWYEQYF; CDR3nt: TGTGCCAGCAGCTTAGCAGCGTCTTGGTACGAGCAGTACTTC